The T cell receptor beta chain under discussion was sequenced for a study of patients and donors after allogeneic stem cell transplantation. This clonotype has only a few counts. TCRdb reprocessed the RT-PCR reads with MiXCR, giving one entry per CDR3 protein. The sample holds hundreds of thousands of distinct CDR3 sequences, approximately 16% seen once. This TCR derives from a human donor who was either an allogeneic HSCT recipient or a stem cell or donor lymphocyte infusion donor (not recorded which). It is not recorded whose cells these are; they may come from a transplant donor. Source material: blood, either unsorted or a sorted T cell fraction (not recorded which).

The CDR3 loop is CASGGDREWEQYF. For the CDR3, the DNA is TGTGCCAGCGGGGGGGACAGGGAGTGGGAGCAGTACTTC. The chain carries TRBV2 and TRBJ2-7; 9 bases are shared with TRBD1. This CDR3 is built from 13 residues. Per germline, CDR1 SNHLY and CDR2 FYNNEI. The junction had 9 bases not matched to a gene; V was cut back by 8 bases and J by 7 bases.